These 3 T cell receptor beta chains originate from one sample sequenced in a study of beta chain features in type 1 diabetes. Study-level findings and limits: In all four CD4+ subsets, TCRB CDR3 length was significantly, moderately reduced in type 1 diabetes.

Of the isolated RNA, all was reverse transcribed, and so the sequenced material was expressed TCRB transcripts. Repertoires were generated with immunoSEQ multiplex PCR, while TCRdb's copy carries only in-frame clones and drops some. Among about 650,000 clones, around an eighth were seen once, and the ten largest hold more than 0.09%. Their cognate antigens are unknown. Source material: naive CD4+ T cells from blood. The source of these receptors is a man aged 25-45 years with type 1 diabetes.

This clone has only one observation. Different DNA sequences within this sample yield the same CDR3. The CDR3 DNA follows: TGTGCCAGCAGTTACGGGACAGGGCAAGAGACCCAGTACTTC. Its protein product is CASSYGTGQETQYF. This rearrangement joins TRBV6-5 to TRBJ2-5, with 9 bases lining up with TRBD1. Trimming took 2 bases from V and 2 from J; bases not matched to a gene: 0. This CDR3 comprises 14 residues. CDR1 is MNHEY, CDR2 SVGAGI, per germline.

The chain uses TRBV5-1 and TRBJ2-7; 7 bases are a match to TRBD1. J lost 3 bases, V lost 0 bases, and 6 bases had no gene match. In germline, CDR1 is SGHRS, CDR2 YFSETQ. The CDR3 spans 15 residues. CDR3: CASSLETGEFYEQYF. Here the CDR3 DNA reads TGCGCCAGCAGCTTGGAAACAGGGGAGTTCTACGAGCAGTACTTC.

The sample holds a few counts of this clone. CDR3 sequence: CASSLGVSYEQYF. The CDR3 DNA sequence: TGTGCCAGCAGTTTAGGAGTCTCCTACGAGCAGTACTTC. The J gene is TRBJ2-7, the V gene TRBV28; D is unclear. The V and J ends lost 2 bases and 0 bases respectively, with 5 bases between them. The CDR3 length is 13 residues. Germline CDR1 and CDR2: MDHEN and SYDVKM.